Listed here are 30 T cell receptor beta chains from one sample, sequenced in a study of T cell responses to AZD1222 COVID-19 vaccine. Using immunoSEQ multiplex PCR, the repertoire was profiled, and TCRdb retains in-frame clones only, with some absent. This table has about 100,000 clones, more than 70% appearing once. The sample in question was peripheral blood, obtained on day 0 of AZD1222 vaccination. Source of these receptors: an adult in good health.

The CDR3 protein is CAWSYRAAEKLFF. CDR3 DNA: TGTGCCTGGAGTTACAGGGCCGCGGAAAAACTGTTTTTT. V is TRBV30 and J is TRBJ1-4; tentative D call: TRBD1 (6 bases). Germline CDR1 GTSNPN, CDR2 SVGIG (reference sequence). The CDR3 contains 13 residues. With 2 bases removed from V and 8 bases from J, the gap between germline ends came to 12 bases.

The genes are TRBV27 and TRBJ2-2, with TRBD1 as a possible D gene (5 bases). This CDR3 has 14 residues. Germline loops: CDR1 MNHEY, CDR2 SMNVEV (reference sequence). With 5 bases removed from V and 3 bases from J, the gap between germline ends came to 10 bases. In DNA form, the CDR3 reads TGTGCCAGCAGTCCCAGGGAAGACACCGGGGAGCTGTTTTTT. It specifies CASSPREDTGELFF.

This clone is a singleton in its sample. The chain joins TRBV30 to TRBJ1-6; no clear D. Germline assignment: CDR1 GTSNPN and CDR2 SVGIG (reference sequence). V shed 1 base and J shed 4 bases, with 14 bases lying between them. The CDR3 covers 16 residues. The DNA of the CDR3 is TGTGCCTGGAGTGGGGCCCAAGGCTCATATAATTCACCCCTCCACTTT. As protein: CAWSGAQGSYNSPLHF. The whole variable domain, remainder taken from reference TRBV30 and TRBJ1-6, is SQTIHQWPATLVQPVGSPLSLECTVEGTSNPNLYWYRQAAGRGLQLLFYSVGIGQISSEVPQNLSASRPQDRQFILSSKKLLLSDSGFYLCAWSGAQGSYNSPLHFGNGTRLTVT.

The V and J genes are TRBV7-6 and TRBJ2-7, with D maybe TRBD2 (6 bases). CDR3 length equals 11 residues. Germline values: CDR1 SGHVS, CDR2 FNYEAQ. With 3 bases removed from V and 7 bases from J, the gap between germline ends came to 7 bases. The CDR3 DNA follows: TGTGCCAGCAGCTTTGGGGGGGAGCAGTACTTC. This translates into CASSFGGEQYF.

This chain uses TRBV7-9 with TRBJ1-6; D remains unclear. Trimming shortened V by 5 bases and J by 0 bases, and 11 bases separated the two germline ends. CDR3 size: 16 residues. Germline CDR1 is SEHNR and CDR2 is FQNEAQ (reference sequence). Here the CDR3 DNA reads TGTGCCAGCAGCCGTACCGGTAGCTCCTATAATTCACCCCTCCACTTT. Translation: CASSRTGSSYNSPLHF.

DNA for the CDR3: TGTGCCAGCAGCTTGGCCTACATAAGTAGCACAGATACGCAGTATTTT. Translated: CASSLAYISSTDTQYF. The V and J genes are TRBV5-6 and TRBJ2-3, with no clear D. Germline loops: CDR1 SGHDT, CDR2 YYEEEE. This CDR3 region has 16 residues. V lost 0 bases and J lost 0, with 11 bases in between. The variable domain in full, with the rest retrieved from reference TRBV5-6 and TRBJ2-3, is DAGVTQSPTHLIKTRGQQVTLRCSPKSGHDTVSWYQQALGQGPQFIFQYYEEEERQRGNFPDRFSGHQFPNYSSELNVNALLLGDSALYLCASSLAYISSTDTQYFGPGTRLTVL.

V and J are TRBV9 and TRBJ2-7; 8 nucleotides align to TRBD2. V lost 4 bases to trimming and J lost 2 bases; unmatched junction nucleotides: 8. The germline gives CDR1 SGDLS, CDR2 YYNGEE. The CDR3 has 15 amino acids. CDR3 sequence reads: CASSTNGGAAYEQYF. The CDR3 DNA is TGTGCCAGCAGCACCAACGGGGGGGCAGCCTACGAGCAGTACTTC.

The chain's CDR3 is CSVELMRRDRGYSTDTQYF. CDR3 nucleotide sequence: TGCAGCGTTGAACTTATGCGCCGGGACAGGGGGTACAGCACAGATACGCAGTATTTT. The J gene is TRBJ2-3, the V gene TRBV29-1; 11 nucleotides match TRBD1. The junction had 13 bases not matched to a gene; V was cut back by 2 bases and J by 0 bases. Germline V gene data show CDR1 as SQVTM and CDR2 as ANQGSEA. This CDR3 spans 19 amino acids.

The chain's CDR3 is CASSGGWGPNYGYTF. In nucleotides, the CDR3 is TGTGCCAGCAGCGGTGGATGGGGCCCTAACTATGGCTACACCTTC. The J gene is TRBJ1-2, the V gene TRBV7-9, with D perhaps TRBD1 (5 bases). Looked up from germline, CDR1 is SEHNR and CDR2 is FQNEAQ (reference sequence). The CDR3 is made up of 15 amino acids. Trimming pared 5 bases from V and 0 bases from J, leaving 13 bases between.

The chain joins TRBV6-1 to TRBJ1-2, with a tentative D call TRBD1 (6 bases). This CDR3 is 13 amino acids long. Germline V gene sequence: CDR1 MNHNS, CDR2 SASEGT. V lost 2 bases and J 4 bases, leaving 8 bases between the germline ends. CDR3 loop: CASSESGVYGYTF. In DNA, the CDR3 is TGTGCCAGCAGTGAATCAGGGGTCTATGGCTACACCTTC.

The chain uses TRBV11-2 and TRBJ2-7; the D gene is possibly TRBD1 (5 bases). V was trimmed by 1 base and J by 1 base, leaving 5 bases between them. The CDR3 loop spans 13 amino acids. Germline values: CDR1 SGHAT, CDR2 FQNNGV. CDR3 bases: TGTGCCAGCAGCTTAGGACAGTCCTACGAGCAGTACTTC. Protein product: CASSLGQSYEQYF.

This chain connects TRBV30 to TRBJ1-2; perhaps TRBD1 as D (6 bases). The CDR3 runs 15 residues. Trimming took 7 bases from V and 3 from J, leaving 21 bases between them. Germline lookup yields CDR1 GTSNPN and CDR2 SVGIG (reference sequence). The DNA of the CDR3 is TGTGCCTTACTACCCGGACAGCTAGCTTACTATGGCTACACCTTC. It translates to CALLPGQLAYYGYTF.

This chain connects TRBV6-5 to TRBJ2-1, with D unresolved. This CDR3 is 13 amino acids long. V lost 0 bases and J 5 bases, leaving 5 bases between the germline ends. Germline-derived CDR1 and CDR2 are MNHEY and SVGAGI. The chain's CDR3 is CASSYSGNNEQFF. CDR3 bases: TGTGCCAGCAGTTACTCTGGCAACAATGAGCAGTTCTTC.

The V call is TRBV11-2, the J call TRBJ1-1; D perhaps matches TRBD1 (6 bases). CDR1 is SGHAT, CDR2 FQNNGV, per germline. The germline V and J ends were trimmed by 7 bases and 9 bases, with 15 bases remaining between them. The CDR3 has 12 residues. The CDR3 DNA follows: TGTGCCAGCACCCTTGGACAGCCACAAGCTTTCTTT. This sequence encodes CASTLGQPQAFF.

This sequence joins TRBV6-5 and TRBJ2-7; 9 bases map to TRBD1. Germline assignment: CDR1 MNHEY and CDR2 SVGAGI. This CDR3 comprises 15 residues. Germline trimming cut 2 bases from V and 2 bases from J; bases unmatched to any gene: 4. The CDR3 loop reads CASSYGGTGTYEQYF. The CDR3, as DNA: TGTGCCAGCAGTTACGGGGGGACAGGGACCTACGAGCAGTACTTC.

About this clone itself: It is unclear where the CDR3 begins or ends on the DNA, so no DNA is shown, and the CDR3 is as TCRdb lists it. V usage is TRBV12-1 and J usage is TRBJ2-1; the listed D gene, TRBD1, was not tested against the DNA. TRBV12-1 is given as a pseudogene. The CDR3 is 15 residues long, ends included. The CDR3 protein is CASSFGQGIFHEQFF.

This clone was counted a single time. The same CDR3 also results from other DNA sequences found in this sample. In nucleotides, the CDR3 is TGCGCCAGCAGCGACAGGGGGCGGAACACCGGGGAGCTGTTTTTT. Its protein is CASSDRGRNTGELFF. The chain couples TRBV10-1 to TRBJ2-2, with 10 bases lining up with TRBD1. The CDR3 covers 15 residues. The J segment lost 1 base and the V segment lost 6 bases, leaving 2 bases of the junction unmatched. CDR1 and CDR2 (germline): WNHNN, SYGVQD (reference sequence).

The gene calls are TRBV20-1 and TRBJ1-2, with a tentative D call TRBD1 (6 bases). The CDR3 has 11 amino acids. In germline, CDR1 is DFQATT, CDR2 SNEGSKA (reference sequence). The CDR3 loop reads CSSDRSYGYTF. CDR3 sequence (DNA): TGCAGCTCCGACAGGAGCTATGGCTACACCTTC.

The chain has TRBV4-3 and TRBJ2-3; TRBD2 matches 12 bases. J gave up 6 bases and V 0 bases, and 7 bases lay outside the gene matches. The germline V gene encodes CDR1 LGHNA and CDR2 YSLEER. This CDR3 region has 17 residues. Written as DNA, the CDR3 is TGCGCCAGCAGCCAAGAAACTAGCGGGGGGCCAGGCGATACGCAGTATTTT. Translation gives CASSQETSGGPGDTQYF.

This clone was detected only a few times. The chain is built from TRBV3-1 (or the pseudogene TRBV3-2) and TRBJ1-5; D may be TRBD1 (6 bases). V was trimmed by 1 base and J by 0 bases, leaving 10 bases between them. The CDR3 loop spans 16 amino acids. CDR1 and CDR2 (germline): LGHDT, YNNKEL (reference sequence). Here the CDR3 reads CASSQGTAYSNQPQHF. For the CDR3, the DNA is TGTGCCAGCAGCCAAGGGACAGCTTATAGCAATCAGCCCCAGCATTTT.

The chain combines TRBV6-5 with TRBJ1-2, with D maybe TRBD1 (5 bases). Germline CDR1 is MNHEY and CDR2 is SVGAGI. This CDR3 has 12 amino acids. Trimming removed 10 bases from V and 0 bases from J, with 9 bases in between. In DNA form, the CDR3 reads TGTGCCACCCGACAGACTAACTATGGCTACACCTTC. This encodes CATRQTNYGYTF.

This clone occurred once. The V gene is TRBV19, the J gene TRBJ2-7; D gene uncertain. The CDR3 has 13 amino acids. V lost 3 bases to trimming and J lost 6 bases, with 12 bases between them. Germline V gene lookup returns CDR1 LNHDA and CDR2 SQIVND (reference sequence). The CDR3 DNA sequence: TGTGCCAGTAGTATCAACGGCGTTGGCGAGCAGTACTTC. The encoded protein is CASSINGVGEQYF.

The chain joins TRBV12-5 to TRBJ1-1, with D perhaps matching TRBD1 (6 bases). The germline CDR1 and CDR2 sequences are LGHNT and FRNRAP. The CDR3 extends over 16 amino acids. The V gene lost 5 bases and the J gene lost 4 bases, with 20 bases spanning the gap. DNA for the CDR3: TGTGCTAGTGGTCCTGGCCTCGGGGGGCTCTTCACTGAAGCTTTCTTT. Residues: CASGPGLGGLFTEAFF.

V gene TRBV6-5 combines with J gene TRBJ1-2; no firm D call. This CDR3 spans 15 amino acids. Germline V gene lookup returns CDR1 MNHEY and CDR2 SVGAGI. With 0 bases removed from V and 0 bases from J, the gap between germline ends came to 8 bases. CDR3 region: CASSYSPASNYGYTF. Here the CDR3 DNA reads TGTGCCAGCAGTTACTCGCCCGCCTCTAACTATGGCTACACCTTC.

V usage is TRBV5-1 and J usage is TRBJ2-1; tentatively, D is TRBD1 or TRBD2 (6 bases each). The V end lost 0 bases, the J end lost 5 bases, and 15 bases lay between the germline ends. This CDR3 is built from 16 residues. Looked up from germline, CDR1 is SGHRS and CDR2 is YFSETQ. CDR3 sequence reads: CASSLGLGGRNNEQFF. The CDR3 DNA follows: TGCGCCAGCAGCTTGGGATTGGGGGGCCGTAACAATGAGCAGTTCTTC.

The chain carries TRBV6-2 or TRBV6-3 and TRBJ1-2; maybe TRBD1 (5 bases). Between the trimmed V and J ends, which lost 6 bases and 3 bases, there was a span of 14 bases. This CDR3 region has 14 residues. Germline V gene data show CDR1 as MNHEY and CDR2 as SVGEGT. The CDR3 spells CASSTHAGDYGYTF. As DNA, the CDR3 is TGTGCCAGCAGCACCCATGCGGGGGACTATGGCTACACCTTC.

V is TRBV24-1 and J is TRBJ2-3; 12 bases are a match to TRBD2. CDR1 and CDR2 from the germline V gene are KGHDR and SFDVKD. V dropped 0 bases and J dropped 3; count of bases not matched to a gene: 6. The CDR3 extends over 18 amino acids. CDR3 in amino acids: CATSDLRSLAGGTDTQYF. The DNA of the CDR3 is TGTGCCACCAGTGATTTGCGAAGCCTAGCGGGGGGGACAGATACGCAGTATTTT.

Only one count was recorded for this clone. The chain links TRBV18 to TRBJ1-1, with 8 bases identical to TRBD1. The CDR3 is made up of 15 amino acids. Germline V gives CDR1 KGHSH, CDR2 LQKENI. V gave up 6 bases and J gave up 1 base; unmatched junction bases: 7. CDR3 in DNA: TGTGCCAGCTCCGGGACAGGAAACCGGAACACTGAAGCTTTCTTT. Its translation: CASSGTGNRNTEAFF.

As DNA, the CDR3 is TGTGCCAGCTCAGTTACCGGGACAGGGGGCAATCAGCCCCAGCATTTT. Its protein product is CASSVTGTGGNQPQHF. This chain joins TRBV18 and TRBJ1-5; 10 bases agree with TRBD1. With V trimmed by 5 bases and J by 2 bases, 6 bases remained unmatched. Germline-derived CDR1 and CDR2 are KGHSH and LQKENI. This CDR3 has 16 residues.

The genes are TRBV30 and TRBJ1-1; D remains unclear. This CDR3 has 12 residues. Deletions cut 3 bases from V and 1 base from J, with 6 bases between. CDR1 and CDR2 from the germline V gene are GTSNPN and SVGIG (reference sequence). The CDR3 protein is CAWRRQNTEAFF. CDR3 DNA: TGTGCCTGGAGACGACAGAACACTGAAGCTTTCTTT.